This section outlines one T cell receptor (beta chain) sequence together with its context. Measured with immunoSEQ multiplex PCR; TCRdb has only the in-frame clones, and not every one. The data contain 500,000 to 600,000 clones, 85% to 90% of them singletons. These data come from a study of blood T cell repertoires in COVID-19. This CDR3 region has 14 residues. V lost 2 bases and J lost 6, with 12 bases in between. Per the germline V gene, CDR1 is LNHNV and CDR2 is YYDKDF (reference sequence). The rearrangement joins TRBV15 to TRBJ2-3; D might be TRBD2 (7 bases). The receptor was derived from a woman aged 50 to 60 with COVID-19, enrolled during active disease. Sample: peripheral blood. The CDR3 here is CATSRWGGGDTQYF. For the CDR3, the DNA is TGTGCCACCAGCAGATGGGGCGGGGGCGATACGCAGTATTTT.